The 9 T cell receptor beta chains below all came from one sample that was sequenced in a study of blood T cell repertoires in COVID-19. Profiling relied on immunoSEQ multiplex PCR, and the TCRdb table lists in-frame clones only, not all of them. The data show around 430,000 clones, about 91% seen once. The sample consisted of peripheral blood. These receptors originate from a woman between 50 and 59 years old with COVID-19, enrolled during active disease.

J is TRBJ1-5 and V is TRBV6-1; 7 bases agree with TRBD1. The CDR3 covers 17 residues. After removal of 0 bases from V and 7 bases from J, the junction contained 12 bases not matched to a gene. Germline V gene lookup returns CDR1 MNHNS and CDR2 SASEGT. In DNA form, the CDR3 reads TGTGCCAGCAGTGAAGCGGGGGACAGTCTTGCAGGGCAGCCCCAGCATTTT. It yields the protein CASSEAGDSLAGQPQHF.

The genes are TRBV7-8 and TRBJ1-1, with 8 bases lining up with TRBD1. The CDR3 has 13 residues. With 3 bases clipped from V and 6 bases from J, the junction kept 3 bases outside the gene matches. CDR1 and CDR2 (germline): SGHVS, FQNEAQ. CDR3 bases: TGTGCCAGCAGCTTCCAGGGGGCGCCTGAAGCTTTCTTT. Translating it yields CASSFQGAPEAFF.

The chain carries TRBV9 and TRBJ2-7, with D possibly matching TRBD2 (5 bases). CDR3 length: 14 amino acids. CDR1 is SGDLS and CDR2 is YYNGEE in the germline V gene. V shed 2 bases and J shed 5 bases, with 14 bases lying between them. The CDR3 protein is CASSVGETRHEQYF. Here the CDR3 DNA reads TGTGCCAGCAGCGTTGGGGAGACAAGGCACGAGCAGTACTTC.

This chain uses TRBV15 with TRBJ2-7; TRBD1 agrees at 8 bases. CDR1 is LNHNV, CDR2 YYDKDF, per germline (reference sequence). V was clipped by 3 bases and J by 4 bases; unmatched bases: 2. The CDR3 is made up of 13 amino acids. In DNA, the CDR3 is TGTGCCACCAGCAGGCAGGGGGCTTACGAGCAGTACTTC. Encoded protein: CATSRQGAYEQYF.

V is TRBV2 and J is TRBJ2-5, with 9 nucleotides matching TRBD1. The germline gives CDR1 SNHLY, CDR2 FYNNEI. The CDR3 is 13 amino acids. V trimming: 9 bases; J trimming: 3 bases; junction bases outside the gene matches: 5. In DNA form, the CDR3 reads TGTGCCAGTGAACAGGGGGCGAAAGAGACCCAGTACTTC. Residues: CASEQGAKETQYF.

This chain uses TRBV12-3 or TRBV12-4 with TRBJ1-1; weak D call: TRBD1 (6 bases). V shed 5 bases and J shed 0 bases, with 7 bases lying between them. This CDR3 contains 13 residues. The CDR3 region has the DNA TGTGCCAGCAGTCGACAGGTGAACACTGAAGCTTTCTTT. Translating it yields CASSRQVNTEAFF.

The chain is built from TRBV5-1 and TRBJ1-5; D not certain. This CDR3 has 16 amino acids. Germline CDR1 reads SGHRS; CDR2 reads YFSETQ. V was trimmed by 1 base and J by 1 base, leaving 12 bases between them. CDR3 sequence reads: CASSLLGSYSNQPQHF. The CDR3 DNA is TGCGCCAGCAGCTTGTTGGGCAGTTACAGCAATCAGCCCCAGCATTTT.

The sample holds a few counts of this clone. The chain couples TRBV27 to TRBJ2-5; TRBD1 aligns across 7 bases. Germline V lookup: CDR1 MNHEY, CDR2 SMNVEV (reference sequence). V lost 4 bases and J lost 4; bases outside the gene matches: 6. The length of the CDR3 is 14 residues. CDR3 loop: CASSYSTGRETQYF. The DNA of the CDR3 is TGTGCCAGCAGTTATTCGACAGGGCGAGAGACCCAGTACTTC.

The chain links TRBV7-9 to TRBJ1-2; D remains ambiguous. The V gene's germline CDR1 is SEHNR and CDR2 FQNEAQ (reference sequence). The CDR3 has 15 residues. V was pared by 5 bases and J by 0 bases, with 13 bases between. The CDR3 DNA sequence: TGTGCCAGCAGCCCATATAGCGCCGCTAACTATGGCTACACCTTC. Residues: CASSPYSAANYGYTF.